The sequence of this T cell receptor beta chain was determined in a study of identical twins (dated by TCRdb to 2015 to 2016). About the study as a whole: To test whether fetal clonotypes persist, this study deep-sequenced TCR alpha and beta repertoires from monozygotic twins, from unrelated adults of various ages, and from cord blood. To rule out contamination, the twin experiments were replicated at different times with different library preparation protocols.

The receptor library was made with 5' RACE. The sample was run on an Illumina HiSeq 2000. A universal primer binding site was introduced by template switching, and a unique molecular identifier was present in the final cDNA, enabling accurate counting of TCR cDNA molecules. First-strand cDNA for TCR alpha and beta chains was synthesized from specific primers in the conserved constant-segment region. Each cDNA library was double barcoded, with a SMART-Mk sample barcode plus Illumina barcodes, to control for contamination. TruSeq adapter sequences and Illumina sample barcodes were added in two successive PCR steps. The Illumina HiSeq platform was used with custom primers to sequence TCR alpha and beta cDNA libraries. The authors processed their data as follows. MiGEC was used to process raw reads and extract unique molecular identifiers, and MiXCR was used to find CDR3 positions. Recombination models were inferred per individual with the repgenHMM and IGoR tools using an EM algorithm. The analysis of shared clonotypes was done with the tcR package in R, with sharing normalized by the product of cloneset sizes. Out-of-frame nonproductive sequences were analyzed to study raw recombination free of thymic and clonal selection effects. TCRdb reanalyzed the raw reads on its own, using fastp at Q25 for trimming and MiXCR for clone calling, and kept in-frame beta chains. Under each unique CDR3 protein, matching rows form one entry showing the most common genes and DNA. TCRdb assigned the V and J calls; the authors' analysis was not used. Present in this sample are roughly 260,000 distinct CDR3 sequences, roughly an eighth of which were seen just once. The ten largest clones take up around 8.3% of the sample.

This clonotype was observed a few times. Its antigen is currently not known. No much larger clonotype is one base removed from it; base qualities were not supplied. Summary of the overall study and its limitations: Fewer insertions were carried by abundant cord blood beta clonotypes; a weaker similar trend was observed in young adult naive repertoires, while no such trend was observed in memory repertoires. Because the same donors could not be followed over many years, the conclusions depended on cross-sectional statistical analysis. Excess twin sharing in beta out-of-frame sequences was weaker because fewer shared sequences lowered the signal-to-noise ratio. Zero-insertion analyses could be partly confounded by invariant T cells such as MAIT and iNKT, although diverse VJ usage argued against such confounding for most clonotypes. In monozygotic twins, recombination models systematically underestimated out-of-frame TCR alpha sharing, but the models matched the sharing seen between unrelated individuals. Compared with coincidental sharing between unrelated individuals, an excess of low generation-probability sequences was observed among out-of-frame TCR alpha sequences shared between twins.

Measured from the cysteine to the phenylalanine, the CDR3 is 10 residues long. The sequence is cut down to CDR3 DNA, 30 bases in frame from base 1. The V and J ends are trimmed by 3 bases and 7 bases, leaving 4 bases between them. The CDR1 and CDR2 encoded by the germline V gene (reference sequence) are DFQATT and SNEGSKA. Every donor was a healthy Caucasian. Miltenyi CD45RO+ enrichment and human naive T-cell isolation kits were used to isolate memory (CD45RO+) and naive T cells from PBMC. The specimen sequenced was memory (CD45RO+) T cells sorted from blood. Reading the label with the study, this specimen's cell subset or site is: CD45RO+ enriched T cells. The receptor chain draws on TRBV20-1 and TRBJ2-1, with the D gene call left open. The receptor comes from a woman aged 18-30 years in good health. At the DNA level, the sequence is TGCAGTGCTAGTTGGAATGAGCAGTTCTTC. It translates to CSASWNEQFF.